This TCR beta chain was sequenced during a study of glioma-infiltrating T cells after dendritic cell vaccination. Repertoires were generated with immunoSEQ multiplex PCR, while TCRdb's copy carries only in-frame clones and drops some. This sample has 60,000 to 70,000 clones, with more than 75% found just once. The germline CDR1 and CDR2 sequences are SGHRS and YFSETQ. This CDR3 comprises 13 residues. The sample here was blood, taken before dendritic cell vaccination. The V gene is TRBV5-1, the J gene TRBJ2-5; D uncertain. The assigned J gene may be wrong: the sequence end matches TRBJ2-7 better. This sequence originates from a human donor with glioblastoma. In DNA, the CDR3 is TGCGCCAGCAGCTTAAACCCTACCTACGAGCAGTACTTC. Encoded protein: CASSLNPTYEQYF.